The 20 T cell receptor beta chains below all came from one sample that was sequenced in a study of blood T cell repertoires in COVID-19. Produced via immunoSEQ multiplex PCR; TCRdb's table is partial and in-frame only. The profile covers around 150,000 clones, with around 82% appearing a single time and about 5% taken by the ten largest. Sample: peripheral blood. These receptor sequences come from a woman aged 50 to 60 with acute or convalescent COVID-19.

The rearrangement joins TRBV7-6 to TRBJ2-3, with 10 bases fitting TRBD1. V lost 2 bases to trimming and J lost 8 bases; unmatched junction nucleotides: 7. CDR1 is SGHVS and CDR2 is FNYEAQ in the germline V gene. The CDR3 is 15 residues long. CDR3 region: CASSLRQGAQGTQYF. The CDR3 DNA sequence: TGTGCCAGCAGCTTAAGACAGGGGGCGCAGGGTACGCAGTATTTT.

The CDR3 DNA sequence: TGTGCCAGCAGCTGGGCCGGTGAGCAGTTCTTC. Translating gives CASSWAGEQFF. The V and J genes are TRBV14 and TRBJ2-1; D gene ambiguous. Germline V CDR1 and CDR2: SGHDN, FVKESK. CDR3 length: 11 residues. V was pared by 5 bases and J by 9 bases, with 8 bases between.

The chain is built from TRBV6-1 and TRBJ1-2; D remains ambiguous. Germline V lookup: CDR1 MNHNS, CDR2 SASEGT. The germline V and J ends were trimmed by 7 bases and 5 bases, with 14 bases remaining between them. This CDR3 has 13 residues. CDR3 protein: CASTYHPEYGYTF. The CDR3 nucleotides are TGTGCCAGCACCTACCACCCGGAGTATGGCTACACCTTC.

The chain links TRBV5-4 to TRBJ2-1, with 9 bases that match TRBD2. V shed 4 bases and J 5 bases; nucleotides not matched to a gene: 7. The CDR3 has 15 residues. Germline V gene sequence: CDR1 SGHNT, CDR2 YYREEE (reference sequence). CDR3 DNA sequence: TGTGCCAGCAGCGAGGCGGGGGGGCCTCACAATGAGCAGTTCTTC. It codes for CASSEAGGPHNEQFF.

The chain has TRBV6-5 and TRBJ2-5; TRBD1 is a possible D gene (7 bases). Germline V CDR1 and CDR2: MNHEY, SVGAGI. This CDR3 is 14 amino acids long. V was cut by 6 bases and J by 1 base, with 12 bases left in between. The CDR3, as DNA: TGTGCCAGCAGCCCAGGGGGGTCCCAAGAGACCCAGTACTTC. Translating gives CASSPGGSQETQYF.

The chain is built from TRBV28 and TRBJ2-2, with 7 bases aligning to TRBD2. V shed 8 bases, J shed 3 bases, and the junction held 6 bases outside the gene matches. Germline assignment: CDR1 MDHEN and CDR2 SYDVKM. There are 14 residues in the CDR3. The CDR3 loop is CASVQRDHTGELFF. The CDR3 region has the DNA TGTGCCAGCGTCCAGCGGGATCACACCGGGGAGCTGTTTTTT.

V is TRBV6-5 and J is TRBJ1-1; D is unclear. The CDR3 has 12 residues. Germline V gene sequence: CDR1 MNHEY, CDR2 SVGAGI. The V gene lost 6 bases and the J gene lost 3 bases, with 8 bases spanning the gap. The CDR3 loop reads CASRQTYTEAFF. The CDR3 region has the DNA TGTGCCAGCAGACAAACGTACACTGAAGCTTTCTTT.

The chain combines TRBV11-1 with TRBJ2-7, with 7 nucleotides matching TRBD2. Germline loops: CDR1 SGHAT, CDR2 FQDESV (reference sequence). The CDR3 length is 14 residues. The V and J ends lost 5 bases and 2 bases, in that order; junction bases with no gene match: 6. The CDR3 DNA sequence: TGTGCCAGCAGCGCGGGACTATCGCCCTACGAGCAGTACTTC. Encoded protein: CASSAGLSPYEQYF.

V usage is TRBV6-5 and J usage is TRBJ1-2, with D possibly TRBD1 on 5 matching bases. V was clipped by 6 bases and J by 4 bases, with 12 bases between them. This CDR3 has 13 amino acids. The germline V gene has CDR1 MNHEY and CDR2 SVGAGI. The CDR3 region is CASRAQAPYGYTF. The DNA of the CDR3 is TGTGCCAGCAGAGCACAGGCTCCCTATGGCTACACCTTC.

This sequence joins TRBV3-1 (or the pseudogene TRBV3-2) and TRBJ2-5; 9 positions agree with TRBD1. J lost 4 bases, V lost 7 bases, and 7 bases had no gene match. Germline values: CDR1 LGHDT, CDR2 YNNKEL (reference sequence). This CDR3 is built from 14 residues. The CDR3 DNA sequence: TGTGCCAGCACCACACAGGGGGCGGGAGAGACCCAGTACTTC. Amino acids: CASTTQGAGETQYF.

The chain is built from TRBV30 and TRBJ2-5; 10 nucleotides match TRBD2. With V trimmed by 5 bases and J by 11 bases, 11 bases remained unmatched. This CDR3 region has 13 residues. The germline V gene has CDR1 GTSNPN and CDR2 SVGIG (reference sequence). The CDR3 DNA reads as TGTGCCTGGGCTCGCACTAGCGGGGCGCAACAGTACTTC. Amino acids: CAWARTSGAQQYF.

This chain uses TRBV19 with TRBJ1-5; D is possibly TRBD1 (5 bases). Germline V gene data show CDR1 as LNHDA and CDR2 as SQIVND (reference sequence). V lost 5 bases to trimming and J lost 4 bases, with 15 bases between them. The CDR3 loop spans 15 amino acids. This chain's CDR3 is CASSAEGRINQPQHF. The CDR3 DNA is TGTGCCAGTAGTGCGGAGGGGAGAATTAATCAGCCCCAGCATTTT.

The J gene is TRBJ1-2, the V gene TRBV4-1, with 7 bases identical to TRBD1. The length of the CDR3 is 16 residues. V dropped 3 bases and J dropped 0; count of bases not matched to a gene: 7. Looked up from germline, CDR1 is MGHRA and CDR2 is YSYEKL. CDR3 amino acids: CASSQDIGTANYGYTF. The CDR3 nucleotides are TGCGCCAGCAGCCAGGACATAGGGACAGCTAACTATGGCTACACCTTC.

This chain links TRBV5-1 with TRBJ2-7; D is possibly TRBD1 (5 bases). The CDR3 has 15 residues. In germline, CDR1 is SGHRS, CDR2 YFSETQ. Trimming took off 0 bases at V and 3 bases at J, with 13 bases between the two ends. The CDR3 DNA is TGCGCCAGCAGCTTGGAGGTTCAGGGCGGCTACGAGCAGTACTTC. Translated, it gives CASSLEVQGGYEQYF.

The CDR3 DNA reads TGTGCCAGCAGCGTCGGGACTAGCACCCAGAGGGAGACCCAGTACTTC. This encodes CASSVGTSTQRETQYF. The chain carries TRBV9 and TRBJ2-5, with 9 bases fitting TRBD2. Trimming at V came to 2 bases and at J to 5 bases, leaving 10 bases not matched to a gene. CDR3 size: 16 residues. Germline CDR1 and CDR2: SGDLS and YYNGEE.

The chain carries TRBV28 and TRBJ1-2; possibly TRBD1 for D (5 bases). This CDR3 comprises 13 residues. V shed 6 bases and J shed 5 bases, with 13 bases lying between them. The V gene's germline CDR1 is MDHEN and CDR2 SYDVKM. CDR3 DNA: TGTGCCAGCAGCCCAGACAGTCAATATGGCTACACCTTC. This gives the protein CASSPDSQYGYTF.

In DNA, the CDR3 is TGTGCCAGCACAGGGCAGGGGAGCCAGCCCCAGCATTTT. Its protein product is CASTGQGSQPQHF. The chain links TRBV6-6 to TRBJ1-5; D is perhaps TRBD1 (6 bases). Trimming pared 7 bases from V and 7 bases from J, leaving 14 bases between. Germline V gene data show CDR1 as MNHNY and CDR2 as SVGAGI (reference sequence). CDR3 length: 13 amino acids.

The rearrangement uses TRBV5-4 and TRBJ1-2, with 7 bases fitting TRBD1. Germline V gene sequence: CDR1 SGHNT, CDR2 YYREEE (reference sequence). The CDR3 has 14 residues. The J segment lost 8 bases and the V segment lost 3 bases, leaving 10 bases of the junction unmatched. For the CDR3, the DNA is TGTGCCAGCAGCTCCCAAAACAGGGGCTACGGCTACACCTTC. It is translated as CASSSQNRGYGYTF.

The genes are TRBV5-5 and TRBJ1-1; 7 bases are shared with TRBD1. V dropped 3 bases and J dropped 11; count of bases not matched to a gene: 19. The germline V gene encodes CDR1 SGHKS and CDR2 YYEKEE (reference sequence). This CDR3 comprises 16 residues. CDR3 nucleotide sequence: TGTGCCAGCAGCTCGCGATACCCACAGGGGCCCGAGGGCGCTTTCTTT. Its translation is CASSSRYPQGPEGAFF.

The chain uses TRBV11-2 and TRBJ1-4, with D possibly being TRBD1 (6 bases). Germline CDR1 and CDR2: SGHAT and FQNNGV. This CDR3 has 18 amino acids. With 3 bases removed from V and 0 bases from J, the gap between germline ends came to 17 bases. CDR3 sequence reads: CASSFGRGGLATNEKLFF. The CDR3 nucleotides are TGTGCCAGCAGCTTTGGGCGGGGGGGCCTGGCAACTAATGAAAAACTGTTTTTT. Full variable domain (rest looked up from reference TRBV11-2 and TRBJ1-4): EAGVAQSPRYKIIEKRQSVAFWCNPISGHATLYWYQQILGQGPKLLIQFQNNGVVDDSQLPKDRFSAERLKGVDSTLKIQPAKLEDSAVYLCASSFGRGGLATNEKLFFGSGTQLSVL.